This T cell receptor beta chain originates from a study of T cell changes during pregnancy in multiple sclerosis (dated by TCRdb to about 2019). At the level of the whole study: Changes in the T cell repertoire over the course of pregnancy were examined in this study in women with multiple sclerosis.

The library was generated by the immunoSEQ multiplex PCR assay. In TCRdb, the immuneACCESS table is reduced to in-frame sequences with V and J assigned. These tables do not hold every clone; where another copy was compared, an unresolved V gene accounts for under half, and the others remain unexplained. Here the sample has more than 55,000 clones; approximately 90% occur a single time. The ten biggest clones cover roughly 1.4% of the sample. On this clone itself: Its specific antigen is unknown. The sample holds no much larger clone one base away, and base qualities are not on file.

Reading the germline V gene gives CDR1 SGHNT and CDR2 YENEEA. V gives up 1 base and J gives up 12 bases, and the segment between their germline ends measures 10 bases. The CDR3 runs 12 residues from the cysteine to the phenylalanine. The CDR3 DNA has 36 bases and is translated from base 1. This TCR was sampled from a female donor with multiple sclerosis, enrolled in a pregnancy study. The V and J genes are TRBV11-3 and TRBJ2-1; tentative D gene TRBD1, with 6 bases matching. Sequencing used peripheral blood, obtained in the second trimester of pregnancy. The CDR3 has the sequence CASSLAQGRQFF. The nucleotide sequence reads as follows: TGTGCCAGCAGCTTAGCACAGGGTCGGCAGTTCTTC. Extended through the reference TRBV11-3 and TRBJ2-1 proteins, this CDR3 yields the full variable domain: EAGVVQSPRYKIIEKKQPVAFWCNPISGHNTLYWYLQNLGQGPELLIRYENEEAVDDSQLPKDRFSAERLKGVDSTLKIQPAELGDSAVYLCASSLAQGRQFFGPGTRLTVL.